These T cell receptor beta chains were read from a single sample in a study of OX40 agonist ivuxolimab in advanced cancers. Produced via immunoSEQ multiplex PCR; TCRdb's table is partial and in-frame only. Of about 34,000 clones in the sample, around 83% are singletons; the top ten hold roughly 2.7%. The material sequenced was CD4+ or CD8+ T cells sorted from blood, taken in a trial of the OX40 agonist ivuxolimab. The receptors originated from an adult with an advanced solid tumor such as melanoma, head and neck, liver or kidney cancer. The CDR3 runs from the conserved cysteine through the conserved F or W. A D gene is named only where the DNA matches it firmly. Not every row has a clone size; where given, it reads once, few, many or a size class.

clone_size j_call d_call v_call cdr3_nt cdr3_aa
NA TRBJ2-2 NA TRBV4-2 TGTGCCAGCAGCCAAGGACCGGGTTCCGGGGAGCTGTTTTTT CASSQGPGSGELFF
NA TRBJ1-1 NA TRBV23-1 TGCGCCAGCAGTCGAAAAAGGAGAACTGAAGCTTTCTTT CASSRKRRTEAFF
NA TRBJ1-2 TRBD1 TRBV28 TGTGCCATCCACTCTCTTAGGGGGCGGAAGGTTGGCTACACCTTC CAIHSLRGRKVGYTF
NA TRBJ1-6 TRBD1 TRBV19 TGTGCCAGTAGTACAACAGGGGGCTCACCCCTCCACTTT CASSTTGGSPLHF
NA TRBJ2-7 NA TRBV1 TGCACCAGCAACCTTCTCCCGCGATCCTACGAGCAGTACTTC CTSNLLPRSYEQYF
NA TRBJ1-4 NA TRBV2 TGTGCCAGCAGGGATCCAGGACAGACATACTTT CASRDPGQTYF
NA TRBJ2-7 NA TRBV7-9 TGTGCCAGCAGCTTACTTGCGCACGACTCCTACGAGCAGTACTTC CASSLLAHDSYEQYF
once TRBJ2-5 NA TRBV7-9 TGTGCCAGCAGCCCTCCGGGGAACCAAGAGACCCAGTACTTC CASSPPGNQETQYF
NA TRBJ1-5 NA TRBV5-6 TGTGCCAGCAGCTTGACAGGTTACGAGAACAATCAGCCCCAGCATTTT CASSLTGYENNQPQHF
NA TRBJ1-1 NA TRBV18 TGTGCCAGCTCAGCCCAGGGCGGGTACACTGAAGCTTTCTTT CASSAQGGYTEAFF
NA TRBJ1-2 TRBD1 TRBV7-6 TGTGCCAGCAGCTCTAGACAGGGTTATAGGTATGGCTACACCTTC CASSSRQGYRYGYTF
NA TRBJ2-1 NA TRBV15 TGTGCCACCAGCAGAGATGGAGGGAGAATCTACAATGAGCAGTTCTTC CATSRDGGRIYNEQFF
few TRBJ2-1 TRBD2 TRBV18 TGTGCCAGCTCACCGTCCGCCGGGACTAACTTCTTTGAGCAGTTCTTC CASSPSAGTNFFEQFF
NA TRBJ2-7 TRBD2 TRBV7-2 TGTGCCAGCAGCTTTGTGATAGCGGGGGACTACGAGCAGTACTTC CASSFVIAGDYEQYF
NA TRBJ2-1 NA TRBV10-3 TGTGCCACCTGGGATGACAGACAATACAATGAGCAGTTCTTC CATWDDRQYNEQFF
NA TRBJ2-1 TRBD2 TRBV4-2 TGTGCCAGCAGCCGAGTAGCGGGAGGGCAAAACAATGAGCAGTTCTTC CASSRVAGGQNNEQFF
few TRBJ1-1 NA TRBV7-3 TGTGCCAGCAGCCCCACAGGGAGGATGAACACTGAAGCTTTCTTT CASSPTGRMNTEAFF
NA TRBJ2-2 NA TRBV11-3 TGTGCCAGCAGCTTAGGGGGTTCCACCGGGGAGCTGTTTTTT CASSLGGSTGELFF
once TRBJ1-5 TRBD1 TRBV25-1 TGTGCCAGCAGTGGTAACGGCAGGGGGAGATATCAGCCCCAGCATTTT CASSGNGRGRYQPQHF
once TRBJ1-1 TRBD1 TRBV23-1 TGCGCCAGCAGTCAAACGGACAGGCAGTTCCTGAACACTGAAGCTTTCTTT CASSQTDRQFLNTEAFF
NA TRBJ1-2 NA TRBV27 TGTGCCAGCAGTTTCAAGCTTTCGTTTGCTAACTATGGCTACACCTTC CASSFKLSFANYGYTF
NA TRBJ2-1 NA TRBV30 TGTGCCTGGAGTGTCTTGGTAGGGGGGGCCGTTGAGCAGTTCTTC CAWSVLVGGAVEQFF